Listed below are T cell receptor beta chains from one sample, sequenced in a study of blood T cell repertoires in COVID-19. Repertoires were generated with immunoSEQ multiplex PCR, while TCRdb's copy carries only in-frame clones and drops some. This sample has fewer than 400,000 clones, with approximately 89% found just once. The source material was PBMCs or T cells enriched from blood (not recorded which). The receptors were gathered from a woman in her twenties or thirties who had recovered from COVID-19. Both conserved end residues are part of each CDR3. A D gene is named only where the DNA matches it firmly. Only part of the rows carry a size: once, few, many, or a class if the clone is expanded.

j_call,clone_size,d_call,v_call,cdr3_nt,cdr3_aa
TRBJ1-2,NA,TRBD1,TRBV4-1,TGCGCCAGCAGCCAAGCAAGGATTTTGGACAGGGGCGACTATGGCTACACCTTC,CASSQARILDRGDYGYTF
TRBJ1-1,NA,NA,TRBV7-9,TGTGCCAGCAACCTTTGGGGCGGCACTGAAGCTTTCTTT,CASNLWGGTEAFF
TRBJ1-5,NA,NA,TRBV2,TGTGCCCCTGCCGCCGCGGCGCGGGTCCAGCCCCAGCATTTT,CAPAAAARVQPQHF
TRBJ2-4,NA,TRBD1,TRBV7-8,TGTGCCAGCAGCACAGGGGCTGCCAAAAACATTCAGTACTTC,CASSTGAAKNIQYF
TRBJ1-1,NA,NA,TRBV12-3/TRBV12-4,TGTGCCAGCAGTACGGGACTTGGGAGAGGATTCTTT,CASSTGLGRGFF
TRBJ2-7,NA,TRBD2,TRBV4-2,TGTGCCAGCAGCCAAGATACTGGGTCTGGGCTAGCGGTCCACGAGCAGTACTTC,CASSQDTGSGLAVHEQYF
TRBJ2-1,NA,NA,TRBV7-9,TGTGCCAGCAGCTTAGTGTCTTCAGGAAACAATGAGCAGTTCTTC,CASSLVSSGNNEQFF
TRBJ2-1,NA,TRBD1,TRBV28,TGTGCCAGCAGTCGACAGGGGCCGCCCTACAATGAGCAGTTCTTC,CASSRQGPPYNEQFF
TRBJ2-2,NA,TRBD1,TRBV24-1,TGTGCCACCGACAGGGGCGGCGGGGAGCTGTTTTTT,CATDRGGGELFF
TRBJ1-1,NA,NA,TRBV5-1,TGCGCCAGCAGCTTTCAAACAGGGCCCACTGAAGCTTTCTTT,CASSFQTGPTEAFF
TRBJ1-1,NA,NA,TRBV10-1,TGCGCCAGCAGTCCCGAGGGTGCTGTGAACACTGAAGCTTTCTTT,CASSPEGAVNTEAFF
TRBJ2-1,NA,TRBD2,TRBV19,TGTGCCAGTCTGGGACTAGTTGGGGCTGAGCAGTTCTTC,CASLGLVGAEQFF
TRBJ1-6,NA,NA,TRBV30,TGTGCCTGGAGTGTCGCGGGTTACAATTCACCCCTCCACTTT,CAWSVAGYNSPLHF
TRBJ2-3,NA,TRBD1,TRBV10-1,TGCGCCAGCATCTTGGCCCTCGGGACAGGGGGCTTGGGAGCATGCGATACGCAGTATTTT,CASILALGTGGLGACDTQYF
TRBJ2-1,NA,NA,TRBV3-1/TRBV3-2,TGTGCCAGCAGCCAAGATGGAACAGCCTACAATGAGCAGTTCTTC,CASSQDGTAYNEQFF
TRBJ2-5,once,TRBD1,TRBV27,TGTGCCAGCAGTTTGGGGGGGACAGGGCTCCGGGAGACCCAGTACTTC,CASSLGGTGLRETQYF